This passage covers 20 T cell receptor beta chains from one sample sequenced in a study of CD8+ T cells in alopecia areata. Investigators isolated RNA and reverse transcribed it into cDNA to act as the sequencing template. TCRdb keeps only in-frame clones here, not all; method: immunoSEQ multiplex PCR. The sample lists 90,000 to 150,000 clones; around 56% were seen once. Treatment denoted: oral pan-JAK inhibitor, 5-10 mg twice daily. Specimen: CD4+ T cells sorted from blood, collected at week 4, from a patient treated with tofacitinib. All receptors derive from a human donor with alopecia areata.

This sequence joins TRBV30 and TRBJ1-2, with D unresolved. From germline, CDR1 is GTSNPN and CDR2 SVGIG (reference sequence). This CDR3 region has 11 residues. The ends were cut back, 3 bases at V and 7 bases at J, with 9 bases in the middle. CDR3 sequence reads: CAWSGFAGYTF. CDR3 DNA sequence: TGTGCCTGGAGCGGGTTCGCTGGCTACACCTTC.

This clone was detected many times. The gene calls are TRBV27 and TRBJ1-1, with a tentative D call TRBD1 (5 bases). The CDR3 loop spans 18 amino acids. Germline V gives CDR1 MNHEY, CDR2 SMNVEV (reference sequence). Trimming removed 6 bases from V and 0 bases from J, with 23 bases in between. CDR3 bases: TGTGCCAGCAGGAGCGCCGGGACTTTGAATGGCATGAACACTGAAGCTTTCTTT. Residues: CASRSAGTLNGMNTEAFF.

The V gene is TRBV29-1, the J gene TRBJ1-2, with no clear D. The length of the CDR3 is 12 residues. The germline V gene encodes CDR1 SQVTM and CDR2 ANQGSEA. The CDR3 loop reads CTGSSGYYGYTF. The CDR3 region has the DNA TGCACCGGATCCTCAGGATACTATGGCTACACCTTC.

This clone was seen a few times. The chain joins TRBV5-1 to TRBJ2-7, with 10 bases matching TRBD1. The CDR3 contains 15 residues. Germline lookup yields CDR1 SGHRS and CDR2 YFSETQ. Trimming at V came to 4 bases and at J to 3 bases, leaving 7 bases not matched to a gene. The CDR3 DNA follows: TGCGCCAGCAGCGCGGTAGACAGGGGGCTCTACGAGCAGTACTTC. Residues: CASSAVDRGLYEQYF.

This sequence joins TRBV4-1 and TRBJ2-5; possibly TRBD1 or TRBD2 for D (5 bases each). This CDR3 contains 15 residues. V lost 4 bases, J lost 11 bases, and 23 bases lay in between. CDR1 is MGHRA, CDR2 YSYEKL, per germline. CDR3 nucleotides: TGCGCCAGCAGCCGACCGGGACCGCTTCGTGAGGAGCAGTACTTC. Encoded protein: CASSRPGPLREEQYF.

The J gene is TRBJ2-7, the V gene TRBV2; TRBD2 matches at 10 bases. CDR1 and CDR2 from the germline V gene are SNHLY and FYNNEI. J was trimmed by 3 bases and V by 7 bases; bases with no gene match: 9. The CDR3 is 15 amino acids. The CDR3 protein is CASKVRASGGYEQYF. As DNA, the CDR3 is TGTGCCAGCAAGGTCCGGGCTAGCGGGGGCTACGAGCAGTACTTC.

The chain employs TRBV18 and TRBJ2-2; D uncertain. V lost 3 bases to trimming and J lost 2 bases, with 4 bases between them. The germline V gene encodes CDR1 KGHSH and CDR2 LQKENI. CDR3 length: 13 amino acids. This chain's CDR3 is CASSPANTGELFF. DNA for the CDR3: TGTGCCAGCTCACCCGCAAACACCGGGGAGCTGTTTTTT. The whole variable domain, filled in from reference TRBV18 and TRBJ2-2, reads NAGVMQNPRHLVRRRGQEARLRCSPMKGHSHVYWYRQLPEEGLKFMVYLQKENIIDESGMPKERFSAEFPKEGPSILRIQQVVRGDSAAYFCASSPANTGELFFGEGSRLTVL.

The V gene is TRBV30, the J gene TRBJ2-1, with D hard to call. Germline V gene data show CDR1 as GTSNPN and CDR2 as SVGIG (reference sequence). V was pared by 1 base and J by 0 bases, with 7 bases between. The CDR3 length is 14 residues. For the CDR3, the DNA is TGTGCCTGGAGTGGCGGTAGCTCCTACAATGAGCAGTTCTTC. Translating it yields CAWSGGSSYNEQFF.

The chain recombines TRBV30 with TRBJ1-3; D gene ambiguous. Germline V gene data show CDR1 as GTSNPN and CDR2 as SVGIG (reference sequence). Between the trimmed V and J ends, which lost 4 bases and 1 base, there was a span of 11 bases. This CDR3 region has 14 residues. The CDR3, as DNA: TGTGCCTGGAATAGGTGGAATTCTGGAAACACCATATATTTT. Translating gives CAWNRWNSGNTIYF. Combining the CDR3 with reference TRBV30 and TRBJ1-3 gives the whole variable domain SQTIHQWPATLVQPVGSPLSLECTVEGTSNPNLYWYRQAAGRGLQLLFYSVGIGQISSEVPQNLSASRPQDRQFILSSKKLLLSDSGFYLCAWNRWNSGNTIYFGEGSWLTVV.

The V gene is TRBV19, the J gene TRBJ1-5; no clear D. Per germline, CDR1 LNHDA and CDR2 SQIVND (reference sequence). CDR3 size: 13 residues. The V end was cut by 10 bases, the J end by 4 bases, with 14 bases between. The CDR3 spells CATFSSPNQPQHF. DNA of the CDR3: TGTGCCACTTTCTCCTCTCCTAATCAGCCCCAGCATTTT.

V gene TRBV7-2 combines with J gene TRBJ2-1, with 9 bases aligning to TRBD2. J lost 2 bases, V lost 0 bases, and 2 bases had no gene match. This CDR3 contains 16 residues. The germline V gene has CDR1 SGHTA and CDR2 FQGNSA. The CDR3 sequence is CASSLASGRPYNEQFF. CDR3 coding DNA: TGTGCCAGCAGCTTAGCAAGCGGGAGGCCCTACAATGAGCAGTTCTTC.

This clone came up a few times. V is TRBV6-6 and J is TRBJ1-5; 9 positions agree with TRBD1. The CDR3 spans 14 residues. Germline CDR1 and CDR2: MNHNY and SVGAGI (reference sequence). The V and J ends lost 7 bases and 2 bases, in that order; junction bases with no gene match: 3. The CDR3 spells CASMDRGGNQPQHF. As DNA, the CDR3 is TGTGCCAGCATGGACAGGGGAGGCAATCAGCCCCAGCATTTT.

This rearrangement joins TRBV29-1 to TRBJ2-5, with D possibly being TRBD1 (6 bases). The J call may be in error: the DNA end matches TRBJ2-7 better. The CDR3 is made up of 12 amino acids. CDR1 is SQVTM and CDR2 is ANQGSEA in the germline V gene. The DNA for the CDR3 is TGCAGCGTTGCCGACAGGCCCTACGAGCAGTACTTC. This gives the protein CSVADRPYEQYF.

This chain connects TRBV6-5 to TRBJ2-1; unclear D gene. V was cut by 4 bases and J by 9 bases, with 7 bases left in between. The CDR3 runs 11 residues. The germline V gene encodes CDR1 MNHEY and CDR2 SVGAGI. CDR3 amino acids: CASSSGTEQFF. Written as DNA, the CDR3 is TGTGCCAGCAGTTCCGGAACTGAGCAGTTCTTC.

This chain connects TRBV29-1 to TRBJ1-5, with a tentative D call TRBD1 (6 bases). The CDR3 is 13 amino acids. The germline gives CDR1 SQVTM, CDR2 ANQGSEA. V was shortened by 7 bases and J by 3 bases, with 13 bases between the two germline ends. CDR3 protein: CSGSTGNNQPQHF. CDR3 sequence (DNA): TGCAGCGGCTCAACAGGGAACAATCAGCCCCAGCATTTT.

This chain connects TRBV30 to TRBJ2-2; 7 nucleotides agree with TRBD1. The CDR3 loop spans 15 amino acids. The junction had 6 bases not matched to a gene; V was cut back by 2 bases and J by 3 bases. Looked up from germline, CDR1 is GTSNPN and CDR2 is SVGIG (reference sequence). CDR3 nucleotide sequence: TGTGCCTGGAGTTCCCGACAGGGATACACCGGGGAGCTGTTTTTT. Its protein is CAWSSRQGYTGELFF.

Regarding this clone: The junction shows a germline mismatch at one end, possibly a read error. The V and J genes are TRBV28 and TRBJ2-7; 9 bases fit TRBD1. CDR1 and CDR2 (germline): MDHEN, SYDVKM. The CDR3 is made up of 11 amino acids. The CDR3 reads CASSTGTGKDF. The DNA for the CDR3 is TGTGCCAGCAGCACCGGGACAGGGAAGGACTTC.

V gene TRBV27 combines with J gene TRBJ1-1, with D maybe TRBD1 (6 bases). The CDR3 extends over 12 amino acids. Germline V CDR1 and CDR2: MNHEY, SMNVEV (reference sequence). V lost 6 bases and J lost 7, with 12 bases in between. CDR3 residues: CASSPKTGEAFF. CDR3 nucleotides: TGTGCCAGCAGCCCAAAGACAGGTGAAGCTTTCTTT.

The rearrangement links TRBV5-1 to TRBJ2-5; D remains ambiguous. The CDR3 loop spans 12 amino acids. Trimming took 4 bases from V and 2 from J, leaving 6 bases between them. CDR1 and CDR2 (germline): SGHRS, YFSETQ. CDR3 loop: CASSHTQETQYF. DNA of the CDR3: TGCGCCAGCAGCCATACACAAGAGACCCAGTACTTC.

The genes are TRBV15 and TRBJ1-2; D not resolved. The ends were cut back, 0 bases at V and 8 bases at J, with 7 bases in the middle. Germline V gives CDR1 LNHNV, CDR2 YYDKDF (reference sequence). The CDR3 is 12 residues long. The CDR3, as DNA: TGTGCCACCAGCAGAGATCGAGTGGGCTACACCTTC. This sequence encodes CATSRDRVGYTF.